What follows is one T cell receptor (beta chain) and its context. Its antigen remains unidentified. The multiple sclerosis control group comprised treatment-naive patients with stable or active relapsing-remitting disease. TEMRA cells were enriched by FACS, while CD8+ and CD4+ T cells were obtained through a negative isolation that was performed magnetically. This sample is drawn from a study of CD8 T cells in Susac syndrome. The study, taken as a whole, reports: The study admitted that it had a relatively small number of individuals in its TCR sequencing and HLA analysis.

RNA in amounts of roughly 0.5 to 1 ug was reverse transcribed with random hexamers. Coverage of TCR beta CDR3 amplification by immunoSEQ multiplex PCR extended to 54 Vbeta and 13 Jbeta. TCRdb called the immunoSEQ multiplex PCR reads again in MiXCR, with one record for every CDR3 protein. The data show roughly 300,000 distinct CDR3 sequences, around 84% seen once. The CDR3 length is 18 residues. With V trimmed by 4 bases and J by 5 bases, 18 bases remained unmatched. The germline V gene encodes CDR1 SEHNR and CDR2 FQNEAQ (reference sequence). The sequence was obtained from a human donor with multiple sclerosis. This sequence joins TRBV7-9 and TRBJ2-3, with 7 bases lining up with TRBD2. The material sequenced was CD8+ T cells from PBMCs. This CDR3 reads CASSSRELARLARDTQYF. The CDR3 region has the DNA TGTGCCAGCAGCTCGAGGGAACTAGCGCGATTGGCCCGAGATACGCAGTATTTT.